This TCR beta chain was identified in a study of T cells in Graves' hyperthyroidism and ophthalmopathy. Whole-study findings and limits: Blood also held most thyroid clonotypes expanded beyond 0.001.

The study enrolled patients aged 18 to 65 with newly diagnosed hyperthyroidism of under 2 months' duration. Patients with uncontrolled infections, other autoimmune diseases, pregnancy or lactation were excluded. V was clipped by 0 bases and J by 3 bases, with 4 bases between them. This CDR3 is built from 13 residues. Per the germline V gene, CDR1 is LGHNA and CDR2 is YNFKEQ. As to this clonotype: Its target is not known. A much larger clone lies a single base off, so this may be a read error.

RNA transcripts provided the source from which TCR beta CDR3 regions were amplified. The HTBI set primed first-round TCR CDR3 RT-PCR. One entry per CDR3 protein, called by TCRdb with MiXCR from the multiplex PCR reads. The sample holds hundreds of thousands of distinct CDR3 sequences, roughly 13% seen once. Sequences were obtained from blood. The chain joins TRBV4-2 to TRBJ2-3; D gene ambiguous. This sequence was found in a woman aged 18-29 years with Graves' hyperthyroidism. CDR3 sequence (DNA): TGTGCCAGCAGCCAAGATGTGACAGATACGCAGTATTTT. This codes for CASSQDVTDTQYF.